This TCR beta chain was documented in a study of T cells in Graves' hyperthyroidism and ophthalmopathy. RNA transcripts were the template for amplifying TCR beta CDR3 regions. Primed by the HTBI set, a first-round RT-PCR was run on the TCR CDR3. Each CDR3 protein is one row after TCRdb ran MiXCR on the multiplex PCR reads. The data hold 280,000 or so distinct CDR3 sequences, with around 25% observed a single time. This clonotype came up many times. The target antigen is unknown. Broader study findings: Stable hyperthyroidism and ophthalmopathy were separated using 13 V-J signatures.

Clinical symptoms, serum thyroxine, TRAb, thyroid ultrasound and orbital computed tomography established diagnosis. The receptor was derived from a man in his forties with Graves' hyperthyroidism that later progressed to Graves' ophthalmopathy. Sequenced material: blood.

Here the CDR3 reads CATSRDRQRETQYF. DNA for the CDR3: TGTGCCACCAGCAGAGATAGGCAAAGAGAGACCCAGTACTTC. The chain carries TRBV15 and TRBJ2-5; no clear D. The CDR3 length is 14 residues. Trimming removed 0 bases at V and 4 bases at J, with 9 bases between. Germline values: CDR1 LNHNV, CDR2 YYDKDF (reference sequence).